This T cell receptor beta chain was sequenced during a study of T cell responses to AZD1222 COVID-19 vaccine (dated by TCRdb to 2020 to 2022). Some background on the complete study: A total of approximately 240 trial participants underwent TCR sequencing, of whom some 210 received two doses of AZD1222 and approximately 25 received two doses of the MenACWY control vaccine. Trial participants were enrolled by age into 18-55, 56-69 and 70-plus year subgroups, with 148, 28 and 57 TCR-sequenced participants respectively. Study-wide findings and limitations: The 56-69-year group was small, and its depth increase did not reach significance, likely because of low power. Because no day 14 peak-response samples were available, the repertoires could be characterized only after the peak T cell response. CD4 TCRs associated with the vaccine covered the entire spike protein, and the dominant responses were in regions 160-218 and 743-854. Nearly half of unique spike-specific TCRs reportedly recognized epitopes outside regions mutated in the B.1.351 and B.1.1.7 variants. Conclusions about previously exposed vaccinees were limited because only a handful of AZD1222 recipients were SARS-CoV-2 seropositive at baseline. Most participants were white British and females outnumbered males, and the authors suggested that clonal diversity may have been underestimated. A significant rise in spike-specific TCR breadth and depth was observed after two AZD1222 doses relative to day 0 and relative to MenACWY recipients.

Counted from cysteine to phenylalanine, this CDR3 has 10 amino acids. Solely the CDR3 DNA is kept, with 30 bases framed from the first base. The germline V gene gives CDR1 as MDHEN and CDR2 as SYDVKM. V sheds 8 bases and J sheds 8 bases, leaving 7 bases between their ends. Worth noting for this clone: What this receptor recognizes is not known. Within one base of it there is no much larger clone, and no base qualities were kept.

The CDR3 regions of human TCRbeta chains were subjected to immunosequencing. The paper's data handling went like this. TCRs in the repertoires were compared against a reference library of SARS-CoV-2-specific TCRs that had been generated with the MIRA antigen-specificity platform. Breadth meant the fraction of unique TCRs that were SARS-CoV-2-associated, whereas depth meant the fraction of total T cells that were SARS-CoV-2-associated. Using the MIRA data, every spike-specific TCR was mapped to the spike region that the TCR reacted to and assigned to either a CD4 or a CD8 class. Log10-transformed breadth and depth values were compared by one-way ANOVA with Sidak's multiple comparisons tests. TCRdb limited this immuneACCESS table to in-frame rearrangements with V and J called. A share of clones is missing; checked studies link under half to unresolved V genes, and the rest is unexplained. V, J and clone size were drawn from that table, and D and trimming were deduced from the DNA. This sample holds about 60,000 clones; approximately 90% were observed only once. The ten largest make up roughly 6.7% of the sample.

Explained via the paper, the time point label denotes: about 28 days (+/-7) after the second vaccine dose. The treatment or condition label on this specimen signifies: meningococcal conjugate vaccine given as trial control. Samples from vaccinated people were obtained from the UK trials COV001 and COV002, which included a single-blind randomized controlled phase 2/3 trial of AZD1222 (ChAdOx1 nCoV-19) in healthy adults. For TCRbeta chain sequencing, PBMC samples from trial participants were taken at day 0 and at day 28 after the second dose. The sequence came from an adult who received the MenACWY meningococcal vaccine as a control. The receptor chain draws on TRBV28 and TRBJ1-5; the D gene lacks a confident call. The source was peripheral blood, collected 28 days after the second dose of the MenACWY control vaccine. In nucleotide form, the sequence is TGTGCCAGCGGAGTTGAGCCCCAGCATTTT. This is translated as CASGVEPQHF.